What follows are 5 T cell receptor beta chains derived from one specimen sequenced in a study of CD8 T cells in ankylosing spondylitis. TCRdb redid the calling of the 5' RACE reads with MiXCR, one entry per CDR3 protein. Here the sample spans 150,000 to 200,000 distinct CDR3 sequences, 30% to 40% being singletons. The sequenced sample consisted of synovial fluid, either unsorted or a sorted T cell fraction (not recorded which). These receptors originate from a male donor with ankylosing spondylitis.

This clonotype came up a few times. V gene TRBV28 combines with J gene TRBJ2-7; no reliable D call. The CDR3 sequence is 12 residues long. Trimming stripped 7 bases from V and 2 bases from J, with 9 bases between. Germline V CDR1 and CDR2: MDHEN, SYDVKM. CDR3 amino acids: CASTRNTYEQYF. The CDR3 region has the DNA TGTGCCAGCACACGTAATACCTACGAGCAGTACTTC.

The chain carries TRBV7-2 and TRBJ1-1; D is perhaps TRBD1 (6 bases). CDR3 length: 15 residues. V was clipped by 3 bases and J by 0 bases, with 11 bases between them. The germline gives CDR1 SGHTA, CDR2 FQGNSA. The CDR3 coding sequence is TGTGCCAGCAGCTTCGGGGGCCGCATGAACACTGAAGCTTTCTTT. This sequence encodes CASSFGGRMNTEAFF.

V usage is TRBV5-6 and J usage is TRBJ1-2; the match to TRBD1 covers 10 bases. CDR1 SGHDT and CDR2 YYEEEE come from the germline V gene. This CDR3 is built from 16 residues. V was pared by 5 bases and J by 2 bases, with 9 bases of the junction left unmatched. CDR3 residues: CASRFDRGRSNYGYTF. DNA for the CDR3: TGTGCCAGCAGATTTGACAGGGGGCGATCCAACTATGGCTACACCTTC.

This clonotype came up many times. The chain couples TRBV20-1 to TRBJ2-1; D is unresolved. This CDR3 has 9 amino acids. Between the trimmed V and J ends, which lost 6 bases and 8 bases, there was a span of 5 bases. Germline V gene data show CDR1 as DFQATT and CDR2 as SNEGSKA (reference sequence). CDR3 nucleotides: TGCAGTGCGGGCCATGAGCAGTTCTTC. Translation: CSAGHEQFF.

The V and J genes are TRBV28 and TRBJ2-3, with 7 bases matching TRBD2. In germline, CDR1 is MDHEN, CDR2 SYDVKM. The CDR3 extends over 17 amino acids. J was trimmed by 3 bases and V by 1 base; bases with no gene match: 10. Written as DNA, the CDR3 is TGTGCCAGCAGTTTATCCTCGCCCGGCGGGAGAACAGATACGCAGTATTTT. Protein product: CASSLSSPGGRTDTQYF.